The 29 T cell receptor beta chains given below trace back to one sample, sequenced in a study of shared clonotypes between healthy human individuals. The table came from immunoSEQ multiplex PCR; TCRdb's copy has only in-frame clones and leaves some out. The sample carries approximately 810,000 clones, 92% recorded once. CD8 cells regarded as naive lacked CD45RO, were positively chosen for CCR7, and omitted terminally differentiated effector memory CD45RA+ cells. The sequencing sample was made of naive CD8+ T cells sorted from blood. Receptors were obtained from a man between 25 and 39 years old in good health.

This clone was detected only a few times. The J gene is TRBJ1-1, the V gene TRBV10-2; 8 bases are a match to TRBD1. This CDR3 has 14 amino acids. CDR1 is WSHSY and CDR2 is SAAADI in the germline V gene. V was pared by 5 bases and J by 1 base, with 3 bases of the junction left unmatched. This CDR3 is CASSWTGKNTEAFF. CDR3 nucleotide sequence: TGCGCCAGCAGTTGGACAGGGAAGAACACTGAAGCTTTCTTT.

As for this clone: Other DNA sequences in this specimen translate into the identical CDR3. The chain recombines TRBV5-1 with TRBJ2-7, with 11 bases matching TRBD1. The germline CDR1 and CDR2 sequences are SGHRS and YFSETQ. V gave up 4 bases and J gave up 2 bases; unmatched junction bases: 5. This CDR3 has 15 residues. The CDR3 loop reads CASSPGQGGPYEQYF. CDR3 DNA: TGCGCCAGCAGCCCGGGACAGGGGGGGCCCTACGAGCAGTACTTC.

The V gene is TRBV2, the J gene TRBJ2-7; the D gene is possibly TRBD1 (6 bases). CDR1 and CDR2 from the germline V gene are SNHLY and FYNNEI. V lost 1 base, J lost 4 bases, and 14 bases lay in between. The CDR3 length is 15 residues. The CDR3 coding sequence is TGTGCCAGCAGTGAAGGCCCAGGGGAAAGGTACGAGCAGTACTTC. Protein: CASSEGPGERYEQYF.

In nucleotides, the CDR3 is TGCGCCAGCAGCTTGGCCGGACAGGGGAACACTGAAGCTTTCTTT. Translated: CASSLAGQGNTEAFF. This chain links TRBV5-1 with TRBJ1-1; 8 nucleotides align to TRBD1. CDR3 size: 15 residues. Trimming removed 0 bases from V and 1 base from J; junction bases left unmatched: 2. Germline V gene data show CDR1 as SGHRS and CDR2 as YFSETQ.

The V and J genes are TRBV7-9 and TRBJ2-5; D remains ambiguous. Per the germline V gene, CDR1 is SEHNR and CDR2 is FQNEAQ (reference sequence). CDR3 size: 12 residues. With 3 bases removed from V and 5 bases from J, the gap between germline ends came to 7 bases. The CDR3 coding sequence is TGTGCCAGCAGCTTCGGTTTTGAGACCCAGTACTTC. Its translation is CASSFGFETQYF.

Concerning this clone itself: The junction and the germline gene differ at one end; a read error may be behind it. The genes are TRBV11-2 and TRBJ2-5; TRBD2 matches 14 bases. CDR1 SGHAT and CDR2 FQNNGV come from the germline V gene. The CDR3 runs to 17 residues. The chain's CDR3 is CASSLRTSGRNQETQYF. Here the CDR3 DNA reads TGTGCCAGCAGCTTAAGGACTAGCGGGAGGAACCAGGAGACCCAGTACTTC.

The chain uses TRBV25-1 and TRBJ1-2; D is ambiguous. V lost 4 bases and J 5 bases, leaving 5 bases between the germline ends. This CDR3 contains 11 residues. Germline V gene data show CDR1 as MGHDK and CDR2 as SYGVNS. CDR3 nucleotides: TGTGCCAGCAGTGGAGGGTATGGCTACACCTTC. Translation gives CASSGGYGYTF.

This CDR3 reads CASSPGTENTEAFF. The CDR3 region has the DNA TGTGCCAGCAGCCCGGGGACAGAGAACACTGAAGCTTTCTTT. This chain joins TRBV7-8 and TRBJ1-1; 7 bases fit TRBD1. V trimming: 5 bases; J trimming: 1 base; junction bases outside the gene matches: 4. Germline CDR1 is SGHVS and CDR2 is FQNEAQ. There are 14 residues in the CDR3.

This rearrangement joins TRBV7-8 to TRBJ1-2; 7 positions match TRBD1. The ends lost 5 bases at V and 7 bases at J; junction bases unmatched: 7. Per the germline V gene, CDR1 is SGHVS and CDR2 is FQNEAQ. CDR3 size: 13 residues. This CDR3 reads CASSEDRVGGYTF. The CDR3 DNA reads as TGTGCCAGCAGCGAAGACAGGGTTGGTGGCTACACCTTC.

This chain joins TRBV9 and TRBJ2-7; D not resolved. V was pared by 3 bases and J by 2 bases, with 9 bases between. Germline CDR1 reads SGDLS; CDR2 reads YYNGEE. This CDR3 is built from 13 residues. The CDR3: CASSGGTTYEQYF. CDR3 in DNA: TGTGCCAGCAGCGGGGGAACCACCTACGAGCAGTACTTC. Full variable domain (rest looked up from reference TRBV9 and TRBJ2-7): DSGVTQTPKHLITATGQRVTLRCSPRSGDLSVYWYQQSLDQGLQFLIQYYNGEERAKGNILERFSAQQFPDLHSELNLSSLELGDSALYFCASSGGTTYEQYFGPGTRLTVT.

The chain recombines TRBV6-6 with TRBJ2-5; tentatively, D is TRBD2 (6 bases). The CDR3 extends over 16 amino acids. Germline V lookup: CDR1 MNHNY, CDR2 SVGAGI (reference sequence). The V and J ends lost 5 bases and 5 bases respectively, with 21 bases between them. CDR3 nucleotide sequence: TGTGCCAGCAGTCGTCGGGACTCGACGGGTATTGAGACCCAGTACTTC. Its protein product is CASSRRDSTGIETQYF.

The V gene is TRBV28, the J gene TRBJ2-7, with D possibly matching TRBD2 (7 bases). This CDR3 comprises 17 residues. V shed 3 bases and J shed 2 bases, with 20 bases lying between them. Per germline, CDR1 MDHEN and CDR2 SYDVKM. The CDR3 sequence is CASSFSGRGLPTYEQYF. For the CDR3, the DNA is TGTGCCAGCAGTTTCTCAGGCAGGGGACTACCCACCTACGAGCAGTACTTC.

The rearrangement joins TRBV27 to TRBJ2-1; D is unresolved. Germline V gene data show CDR1 as MNHEY and CDR2 as SMNVEV (reference sequence). Deletions cut 6 bases from V and 0 bases from J, with 12 bases between. The CDR3 runs 15 residues. CDR3 DNA: TGTGCCAGCAGACAGACGCTAAGCTCCTACAATGAGCAGTTCTTC. Protein: CASRQTLSSYNEQFF.

J is TRBJ2-1 and V is TRBV14; possibly TRBD1 or TRBD2 for D (5 bases each). The V and J ends lost 4 bases and 6 bases respectively, with 25 bases between them. This CDR3 is 18 amino acids long. Germline CDR1 SGHDN, CDR2 FVKESK. The chain's CDR3 is CASSLRDRSLSVINEQFF. The CDR3 nucleotides read TGTGCCAGCAGCCTCCGGGACCGTTCCCTCTCCGTCATCAATGAGCAGTTCTTC.

The chain is built from TRBV28 and TRBJ2-7, with D uncertain. CDR1 is MDHEN and CDR2 is SYDVKM in the germline V gene. The CDR3 runs 14 residues. The V end was cut by 2 bases, the J end by 5 bases, with 13 bases between. The CDR3 reads CASSLGLSSDEQYF. The CDR3 nucleotides are TGTGCCAGCAGTTTAGGCCTCTCTTCGGACGAGCAGTACTTC.

Remarks on this clone: The sample has other DNA sequences that encode this CDR3 too. The chain joins TRBV5-1 to TRBJ2-7; 12 bases agree with TRBD1. J lost 5 bases, V lost 3 bases, and 3 bases had no gene match. In germline, CDR1 is SGHRS, CDR2 YFSETQ. The CDR3 sequence is 14 residues long. The CDR3 coding sequence is TGCGCCAGCAGCTCGGGACAGGGGGCGGACGAGCAGTACTTC. As protein: CASSSGQGADEQYF.

The chain links TRBV18 to TRBJ2-1; TRBD1 matches at 8 bases. Germline lookup yields CDR1 KGHSH and CDR2 LQKENI. The CDR3 spans 11 residues. The V and J ends lost 2 bases and 12 bases, in that order; junction bases with no gene match: 0. CDR3 sequence reads: CASSPGQGQFF. The CDR3 bases are TGTGCCAGCTCACCAGGACAGGGGCAGTTCTTC.

V usage is TRBV5-1 and J usage is TRBJ2-7, with D maybe TRBD1 (6 bases). V was trimmed by 0 bases and J by 3 bases, leaving 16 bases between them. The CDR3 is 16 amino acids. In germline, CDR1 is SGHRS, CDR2 YFSETQ. DNA for the CDR3: TGCGCCAGCAGCTTGGGGACAGTTTCCCTAATCTACGAGCAGTACTTC. As protein: CASSLGTVSLIYEQYF.

The CDR3 loop is CASSEELSGGGYEQYF. The CDR3 DNA reads as TGTGCCAGCAGTGAAGAACTGTCAGGGGGAGGCTACGAGCAGTACTTC. This rearrangement joins TRBV6-1 to TRBJ2-7; D might be TRBD1 (7 bases). V lost 1 base and J 3 bases, leaving 16 bases between the germline ends. This CDR3 comprises 16 residues. Germline V gene data show CDR1 as MNHNS and CDR2 as SASEGT.

This sequence joins TRBV11-3 and TRBJ1-1; maybe TRBD1 (6 bases). V shed 5 bases and J shed 5 bases, with 18 bases lying between them. Germline CDR1 SGHNT, CDR2 YENEEA. The CDR3 runs 15 residues. CDR3 DNA sequence: TGTGCCAGCAGCCAAGGCCAGGGGAGGGGGACTGAAGCTTTCTTT. This translates into CASSQGQGRGTEAFF.

V and J are TRBV27 and TRBJ1-2, with D perhaps matching TRBD1 (6 bases). This CDR3 is 13 amino acids long. Germline-derived CDR1 and CDR2 are MNHEY and SMNVEV (reference sequence). V shed 2 bases and J shed 6 bases, with 10 bases lying between them. Written as DNA, the CDR3 is TGTGCCAGCAGTTTAACCGGGGGCGATGGCTACACCTTC. Amino acid sequence: CASSLTGGDGYTF.

This chain connects TRBV28 to TRBJ1-1; 7 bases fit TRBD1. CDR1 and CDR2 from the germline V gene are MDHEN and SYDVKM. The CDR3 covers 14 residues. Trimming at V came to 4 bases and at J to 4 bases, leaving 6 bases not matched to a gene. Here the CDR3 DNA reads TGTGCCAGCAGTTCACAGGGGTGGGGCACTGAAGCTTTCTTT. It translates to CASSSQGWGTEAFF.

This clone was observed a few times. The J gene is TRBJ2-7, the V gene TRBV25-1, with 10 bases aligning to TRBD1. V lost 6 bases to trimming and J lost 2 bases; unmatched junction nucleotides: 7. Germline loops: CDR1 MGHDK, CDR2 SYGVNS. There are 15 residues in the CDR3. In DNA, the CDR3 is TGTGCCAGCAGCCTTAGGGACAGGGGAACCTACGAGCAGTACTTC. Translation: CASSLRDRGTYEQYF.

J is TRBJ2-2 and V is TRBV4-1; D unresolved. Germline loops: CDR1 MGHRA, CDR2 YSYEKL. The V end was cut by 0 bases, the J end by 2 bases, with 7 bases between. The CDR3 covers 15 residues. CDR3 in amino acids: CASSQDADNTGELFF. CDR3 nucleotide sequence: TGCGCCAGCAGCCAAGATGCGGATAACACCGGGGAGCTGTTTTTT.

V and J are TRBV7-9 and TRBJ2-7; 7 nucleotides line up with TRBD1. The CDR3 length is 15 residues. J lost 2 bases, V lost 5 bases, and 9 bases had no gene match. Germline V CDR1 and CDR2: SEHNR, FQNEAQ (reference sequence). DNA of the CDR3: TGTGCCAGCAGCGGCGAGGGACAGACAGCCTACGAGCAGTACTTC. It translates to CASSGEGQTAYEQYF.

The chain employs TRBV7-9 and TRBJ2-2; D not resolved. Trimming left V 1 base short and J 1 base short, with 10 bases between. Germline V gene lookup returns CDR1 SEHNR and CDR2 FQNEAQ (reference sequence). This CDR3 region has 16 residues. The CDR3 loop reads CASSLEDGLNTGELFF. The CDR3, as DNA: TGTGCCAGCAGCTTAGAGGACGGTCTGAACACCGGGGAGCTGTTTTTT.

A remark on this clone: The sample carries other DNA sequences with the same CDR3. The chain recombines TRBV28 with TRBJ2-1; the D gene is possibly TRBD2 (5 bases). The V gene lost 3 bases and the J gene lost 4 bases, with 7 bases spanning the gap. Germline V gene sequence: CDR1 MDHEN, CDR2 SYDVKM. CDR3 length: 13 amino acids. The CDR3 DNA reads TGTGCCAGCAGTTTCCTAGCTTACAATGAGCAGTTCTTC. This encodes CASSFLAYNEQFF.

Comment on this clone: This sample also contains other DNA sequences that code for the same CDR3. J is TRBJ2-7 and V is TRBV11-2; no clear D. The V and J ends lost 5 bases and 2 bases respectively, with 13 bases between them. The germline V gene encodes CDR1 SGHAT and CDR2 FQNNGV. This CDR3 spans 14 amino acids. For the CDR3, the DNA is TGTGCCAGCAGCCTCACGGGCAGCACCTACGAGCAGTACTTC. The encoded protein is CASSLTGSTYEQYF.

This chain uses TRBV13 with TRBJ2-7; D is unresolved. The CDR3 is 15 amino acids. The germline gives CDR1 PRHDT, CDR2 FYEKMQ (reference sequence). Trimming left V 1 base short and J 2 bases short, with 12 bases between. This chain's CDR3 is CASSLELGSPYEQYF. CDR3 sequence (DNA): TGTGCCAGCAGCTTAGAGTTGGGTAGTCCCTACGAGCAGTACTTC.